This T cell receptor beta chain came from a study of T cells in tuberculosis. Across the whole study: Samples predate treatment or fall within its first 7 days.

Described time point: new active TB diagnosis, blood taken before or within 7 days of starting treatment. This table comes from immunoSEQ multiplex PCR, and its TCRdb copy is limited to in-frame clones, with some not included. The table has about 49,000 clones, nearly 95% seen once. The junction had 7 bases not matched to a gene; V was cut back by 0 bases and J by 8 bases. The CDR3 loop spans 16 amino acids. CDR1 LGHNA and CDR2 YSLEER come from the germline V gene. Findings and caveats of the study: Using the GMM-specific repertoire gave 85% to 90% accuracy versus roughly 70% with motifs.

About this clone: Its cognate antigen is unknown.

This chain uses TRBV4-3 with TRBJ2-1, with 10 bases that match TRBD2. Sequenced here: PBMCs, sampled at tuberculosis diagnosis. This clonotype was sampled from an adult with tuberculosis. The CDR3 bases are TGCGCCAGCAGCCAAGAGGCTAGCGGGAGTTTCGATGAGCAGTTCTTC. Protein sequence: CASSQEASGSFDEQFF.